A single sample gave rise to the 8 T cell receptor beta chains below, sequenced in a study of CD8 T cells in Susac syndrome (dated by TCRdb to about 2019). Libraries were constructed by the immunoSEQ multiplex PCR assay. RNA was extracted with the RNeasy kit and 0.5 to 1 ug was reverse transcribed using random hexamers. TCRdb took the public reads, trimmed them with fastp at Q25, ran MiXCR for clone calling and kept in-frame beta chains. Rows are combined by CDR3 protein, so each entry shows the most common genes and DNA. Recorded for this sample are approximately 100,000 distinct CDR3 sequences; 80% to 95% of them occurred a single time. The top ten clonotypes cover more than 0.13% of the sample. Material for sequencing was CD4+ T cells from PBMCs. The receptor source for this set is a human donor in good health.

In its sample, this clonotype was seen once. J is TRBJ2-1 and V is TRBV11-3, with D perhaps TRBD2 (6 bases). V was trimmed by 5 bases and J by 8 bases, leaving 16 bases between them. The CDR3 runs 14 residues. Germline values: CDR1 SGHNT, CDR2 YENEEA. CDR3 in amino acids: CASSPYRVADEQFF. The CDR3 DNA follows: TGTGCCAGCAGCCCCTACCGGGTAGCGGATGAGCAGTTCTTC.

The V call is TRBV14, the J call TRBJ1-6; maybe TRBD1 (6 bases). Germline CDR1 and CDR2: SGHDN and FVKESK. V was trimmed by 3 bases and J by 7 bases, leaving 13 bases between them. CDR3 size: 15 residues. The CDR3: CASSQIQGLNSPLHF. Written as DNA, the CDR3 is TGTGCCAGCAGCCAGATACAGGGATTGAATTCACCCCTCCACTTT.

V and J are TRBV20-1 and TRBJ2-5; D is undetermined. This CDR3 is built from 13 residues. CDR1 and CDR2 (germline): DFQATT, SNEGSKA (reference sequence). Trimming removed 3 bases at V and 3 bases at J, with 11 bases between. DNA for the CDR3: TGCAGTGCTAGTTCCACAGTCGAAGAGACCCAGTACTTC. Translation gives CSASSTVEETQYF.

V and J are TRBV19 and TRBJ1-1; a weak D match, TRBD1 (5 bases). The V gene lost 3 bases and the J gene lost 8 bases, with 10 bases spanning the gap. In germline, CDR1 is LNHDA, CDR2 SQIVND (reference sequence). The CDR3 is 12 amino acids. CDR3 residues: CASSIGTPEAFF. The DNA for the CDR3 is TGTGCCAGTAGTATCGGGACGCCGGAAGCTTTCTTT.

This chain connects TRBV3-1 to TRBJ1-5, with no clear D. Between the trimmed V and J ends, which lost 1 base and 5 bases, there was a span of 15 bases. Looked up from germline, CDR1 is LGHDT and CDR2 is YNNKEL (reference sequence). CDR3 length: 16 residues. The CDR3 region is CASSQAGRHVYQPQHF. The CDR3 bases are TGTGCCAGCAGCCAAGCCGGCAGACATGTGTATCAGCCCCAGCATTTT.

This clonotype was seen more than once but under ten times. This sequence joins TRBV7-3 and TRBJ2-7; 7 bases align to TRBD1. CDR3 length: 12 residues. Germline lookup yields CDR1 SGHTA and CDR2 FQGTGA. Trimming removed 4 bases from V and 5 bases from J; junction bases left unmatched: 2. Here the CDR3 DNA reads TGTGCCAGCAGCTCACAGGGGCACGAGCAGTACTTC. As protein: CASSSQGHEQYF.

The V gene is TRBV7-2, the J gene TRBJ1-5; D gene uncertain. Trimming removed 5 bases at V and 5 bases at J, with 16 bases between. CDR1 and CDR2 from the germline V gene are SGHTA and FQGNSA. The CDR3 is made up of 15 amino acids. CDR3 sequence (DNA): TGTGCCAGCAGCCCCGGCGGCAGGCGGGATCAGCCCCAGCATTTT. Translated, it gives CASSPGGRRDQPQHF. Full variable domain (missing parts from reference TRBV7-2 and TRBJ1-5): GAGVSQSPSNKVTEKGKDVELRCDPISGHTALYWYRQSLGQGLEFLIYFQGNSAPDKSGLPSDRFSAERTGGSVSTLTIQRTQQEDSAVYLCASSPGGRRDQPQHFGDGTRLSIL.

This sequence joins TRBV20-1 and TRBJ1-1; D remains ambiguous. This CDR3 spans 13 amino acids. V shed 3 bases and J shed 0 bases, with 8 bases lying between them. From germline, CDR1 is DFQATT and CDR2 SNEGSKA (reference sequence). CDR3 residues: CSASSHLNTEAFF. DNA of the CDR3: TGCAGTGCTAGTTCACACCTGAACACTGAAGCTTTCTTT.